This TCR beta chain was retrieved from a study of beta chain features in type 1 diabetes. Reverse transcription of all isolated RNA meant that expressed TCRB transcripts were sequenced. The protocol was immunoSEQ multiplex PCR, while the TCRdb copy is restricted to in-frame clones and leaves out a portion. The table has 600,000 to 700,000 clones, approximately 13% seen once. Over 95% purity was reached by all sorted populations. The study's findings and limits: Type 1 diabetes patients had moderately but significantly shorter TCRB CDR3s in all four CD4+ subsets.

A note on this clone: Its antigen is not identified.

V lost 6 bases, J lost 6 bases, and 15 bases lay in between. This CDR3 comprises 14 residues. Germline lookup yields CDR1 MNHEY and CDR2 SVGAGI. The rearrangement links TRBV6-5 to TRBJ2-4; either TRBD1 or TRBD2 may supply D (5 bases each). The sequenced sample was naive CD4+ T cells from blood. The receptor's source is a man aged 25 to 45 with type 1 diabetes. The CDR3 protein is CASRLGTSANIQYF. The CDR3 nucleotides are TGTGCCAGCAGGCTCGGGACCTCAGCAAACATTCAGTACTTC.